This entry lists 11 T cell receptor beta chains sequenced from one sample in a study of patients and donors after allogeneic stem cell transplantation. From the RT-PCR reads, TCRdb called clonotypes with MiXCR, one entry per CDR3 protein. Of approximately 60,000 distinct CDR3 sequences in the sample, about 14% were seen once. Material: blood, either unsorted or a sorted T cell fraction (not recorded which). These receptor sequences come from a human donor who was either an allogeneic HSCT recipient or a stem cell or donor lymphocyte infusion donor (not recorded which). It is not recorded whose cells these are; they may come from a transplant donor.

Comments on this clonotype: At one boundary the junction diverges from the germline segment, which might be a read error. The chain is built from TRBV7-7 and TRBJ2-1; D gene ambiguous. The CDR3 has 13 amino acids. Germline V gene data show CDR1 as SSHAT and CDR2 as FNYEAQ (reference sequence). The CDR3 loop reads CASSLNSYNEQFF. The CDR3, as DNA: TGTGCTAGCAGCTTAAACAGCTACAATGAGCAGTTCTTC.

This clonotype is categorized as medium-sized. The rearrangement uses TRBV20-1 and TRBJ1-1; no clear D gene. CDR1 and CDR2 from the germline V gene are DFQATT and SNEGSKA (reference sequence). V lost 6 bases and J lost 1, with 12 bases in between. The CDR3 contains 13 residues. In nucleotides, the CDR3 is TGCAGTGCACCTAGTACACCGAACACTGAAGCTTTCTTT. Protein product: CSAPSTPNTEAFF.

This chain connects TRBV29-1 to TRBJ2-7, with TRBD2 identical over 9 bases. There are 13 residues in the CDR3. Germline V gene lookup returns CDR1 SQVTM and CDR2 ANQGSEA. V trimming: 5 bases; J trimming: 6 bases; junction bases outside the gene matches: 8. The CDR3 here is CSVSGTSNGEQYF. In nucleotides, the CDR3 is TGCAGCGTTTCCGGGACTAGCAATGGCGAGCAGTACTTC.

This clonotype was observed at least ten times. The chain carries TRBV24-1 and TRBJ1-1; tentative D call: TRBD1 (6 bases). CDR1 and CDR2 from the germline V gene are KGHDR and SFDVKD. The CDR3 is 14 amino acids. Trimming took 3 bases from V and 1 from J, leaving 8 bases between them. For the CDR3, the DNA is TGTGCCACCAGTGATACAGGGACGAACACTGAAGCTTTCTTT. Translating gives CATSDTGTNTEAFF.

This chain links TRBV18 with TRBJ1-5; the D is unclear. V was trimmed by 6 bases and J by 0 bases, leaving 15 bases between them. Per the germline V gene, CDR1 is KGHSH and CDR2 is LQKENI. This CDR3 is built from 16 residues. CDR3 in DNA: TGTGCCAGCTCGAGGGTGAGAGCGGATAGCAATCAGCCCCAGCATTTT. Amino acid sequence: CASSRVRADSNQPQHF.

This clonotype has at least ten counts. The chain links TRBV7-9 to TRBJ1-4; D gene uncertain. The CDR3 has 14 residues. Germline CDR1 SEHNR, CDR2 FQNEAQ (reference sequence). Trimming took 8 bases from V and 5 from J, leaving 15 bases between them. The CDR3 DNA sequence: TGTGCCAGCCGCTCCGGACGGACGAATGAAAAACTGTTTTTT. It encodes CASRSGRTNEKLFF.

This clonotype was counted ten times or more. The CDR3 nucleotides are TGTGCCAGCAGCTTAGGCTTACGTGAGTCCCAGCATTTT. Protein sequence: CASSLGLRESQHF. The chain has TRBV7-2 and TRBJ1-5; no clear D gene. The CDR3 is 13 residues long. CDR1 and CDR2 (germline): SGHTA, FQGNSA. V was shortened by 1 base and J by 11 bases, with 12 bases between the two germline ends.

A note on this clonotype: The junction departs from germline at one end; a sequencing error may be responsible. V and J are TRBV6-5 and TRBJ2-7; D remains unclear. CDR3 length equals 14 residues. CDR1 and CDR2 (germline): MNHEY, SVGAGI. As DNA, the CDR3 is TGCGCCAGCAGTTACTCAGTTGTTTCCTACGAGCAGTACTTC. This gives the protein CASSYSVVSYEQYF.

This clonotype was observed a few times. This chain joins TRBV6-4 and TRBJ2-7; D perhaps matches TRBD2 (6 bases). Germline CDR1 reads MRHNA; CDR2 reads SNTAGT. The CDR3 has 14 residues. With 8 bases removed from V and 4 bases from J, the gap between germline ends came to 18 bases. The CDR3: CASGPGGIVYEQYF. DNA of the CDR3: TGTGCCAGCGGTCCCGGAGGGATCGTTTACGAGCAGTACTTC.

This chain joins TRBV6-1 and TRBJ2-3; tentatively, D is TRBD1 (6 bases). The V gene's germline CDR1 is MNHNS and CDR2 SASEGT. The V and J ends lost 5 bases and 6 bases respectively, with 18 bases between them. The CDR3 length is 15 residues. CDR3 DNA sequence: TGTGCCAGCAGTCCAAACAGGGATCGGGCGGATACGCAGTATTTT. This sequence encodes CASSPNRDRADTQYF.

There are many counts of this clonotype. The V call is TRBV27, the J call TRBJ1-1; D gene unclear. Germline CDR1 MNHEY, CDR2 SMNVEV (reference sequence). This CDR3 comprises 12 residues. Trimming took 2 bases from V and 8 from J, leaving 9 bases between them. The CDR3 is CASSLGSGEAFF. The CDR3 DNA is TGTGCCAGCAGTTTAGGATCGGGAGAAGCTTTCTTT.